This TCR beta chain was profiled in a study of blood T cells in healthy people across ages. On the study more broadly: The capture of about one barcoded beta molecule per two T cells was achieved by template switching. Study findings and constraints: No conclusive comparison of naive versus antigen-experienced cells was possible with unsorted PBMCs.

This clonotype has at least ten counts. Its antigen is unidentified. The authors ran a second PCR of 7 to 11 cycles using a sample-barcoded 5' primer and a J-beta primer mix. TCRdb ran MiXCR on the 5' RACE reads and lists one entry per CDR3 protein. The data contain just under 900,000 distinct CDR3 sequences, more than 25% of them singletons. The length of the CDR3 is 13 residues. The ends lost 6 bases at V and 7 bases at J; junction bases unmatched: 7. Germline V gene data show CDR1 as SEHNR and CDR2 as FQNEAQ (reference sequence). The specimen was blood. The clonotype was recovered from a woman older than 75 in good health. This sequence joins TRBV7-9 and TRBJ1-2; TRBD1 agrees at 8 bases. The CDR3 nucleotides read TGTGCCAGCAGTTTTGGACAGGGCTTTGGCTACACCTTC. This codes for CASSFGQGFGYTF.